This TCR beta chain was recovered during a study of blood T cells in healthy people across ages. Together with a sample-barcoded 5' primer, a J-beta primer mix was included in a second PCR lasting roughly 7 to 11 cycles. A template-switch adaptor that had 12 random nucleotides put a tag on each cDNA molecule. TCRdb reanalysed the 5' RACE reads using MiXCR and keeps one entry per CDR3 protein. This table has around 990,000 distinct CDR3 sequences, about 25% appearing once. The germline V gene has CDR1 SGHAT and CDR2 FQNNGV. The CDR3 has 15 amino acids. Trimming left V 1 base short and J 1 base short, with 9 bases between. Comments on this clonotype: Its specificity is unknown.

Notes on the study in general: Long-lived donors carried more naive CD4+ cells and greater diversity than aged donors. The study could not conclusively compare naive and antigen-experienced cells, given its unsorted PBMCs.

This same sample was also taken into another study, of T cells of mothers and their children. As reported in that work: Maternal samples each gave over 8.5 million TCR beta CDR3 reads, and child samples approximately 3 million each.

The J gene is TRBJ2-3, the V gene TRBV11-2; perhaps TRBD2 as D (5 bases). Sequencing was carried out using blood. The source of this sequence is a girl aged 2 to 10 in good health. The CDR3 loop reads CASSLGGSGTDTQYF. CDR3 sequence (DNA): TGTGCCAGCAGCTTAGGGGGTAGCGGCACAGATACGCAGTATTTT.